This T cell receptor (beta chain) was documented in a study of a mutant IDH1 vaccine in newly diagnosed glioma. Remarks on this clone: Its target is not known.

TCRdb's copy holds only in-frame clones and misses some; the assay was immunoSEQ multiplex PCR. The sample holds about 50,000 clones; roughly 84% are singletons and the top ten take about 4.3%. Germline values: CDR1 LNHDA, CDR2 SQIVND (reference sequence). This CDR3 is 15 amino acids long. V was clipped by 0 bases and J by 4 bases, with 10 bases between them. Documented time point: week 47, end of study. The investigators gave 300 ug of mutant IDH1 20-mer peptide in each vaccine dose, together with topical imiquimod. The receptor was derived from a woman aged 25 to 45 with glioma. Some clones in this sample may be carry-over from other donors' samples. The sample consisted of PBMCs, taken from a glioma patient whose treatment included an IDH1 peptide vaccine. The chain is built from TRBV19 and TRBJ2-4; tentatively, D is TRBD1 (5 bases). DNA of the CDR3: TGTGCCAGTAGTATAGATGGTACAGGTAAAAACATTCAGTACTTC. This codes for CASSIDGTGKNIQYF.